This entry describes one T cell receptor (beta chain). Previously, flow cytometry had revealed CD8+CD57+ cell expansion in the patients chosen for sequencing. The data derive from a study of CD8+CD57+ T cells in acquired aplastic anemia. Study as a whole: The study obtained an average of roughly 2.9 ug of DNA from sorted CD4+ and CD8+ cells.

The CDR3 runs 12 residues. Germline loops: CDR1 SNHLY, CDR2 FYNNEI. V gave up 1 base and J gave up 3 bases, with 1 base separating them. According to the study, genomic DNA was the template for TCR beta VDJ and CDR3 profiling. TCRdb processed the reads anew with MiXCR; each CDR3 protein has one entry. The sample records some 200,000 distinct CDR3 sequences, approximately 52% being singletons. The chain has TRBV2 and TRBJ1-3; no firm D call. The source material was sorted CD4+, CD8+, or CD8+CD57+ T cells (not recorded which) from PBMCs. The receptor was isolated from a human donor with aplastic anemia. The CDR3 nucleotides read TGTGCCAGCAGTGAAGGTGGAAACACCATATATTTT. It translates to CASSEGGNTIYF.